This T cell receptor beta chain comes out of a study of shared clonotypes between healthy human individuals (dated by TCRdb to about 2020). Study-level background: A couple of women and a few men aged 18 to 49 years were included in the cohort. To estimate repertoire size and how much clonotype sharing occurs between individuals, the study deeply sequenced the blood TCR repertoires of about five healthy adults. To increase sequencing depth and limit assay-specific biases, different laboratories used diverse techniques to prepare libraries and sequence TCR repertoires. Leukapheresis yielded between about 0.85 and 9 billion PBMCs per donor. For each donor, CD4 naive and CD4 memory were each given three plates, CD8 naive was given two plates, and CD8 memory was given one plate. The study at large found these results: Sharing across several donors was observed for around 5% of naive CD4, less than 4% of naive CD8, roughly 2.4% of memory CD4, and approximately 0.41% of memory CD8 clonotypes. Larger estimated clonotype richness was generally found for naive subsets than for memory subsets. Compared with non-shared clonotypes, the clonotypes found in all four sorted-subset donors had higher generation probabilities. Because the study included a small number of donors, the genetic and exposure-history diversity represented was limited. Pairwise subsampling led to the expectation that sequencing depth would affect the degree of clonotype sharing among donors. Only blood was sampled, and tissue TCR repertoires likely differ from those in blood. Rarefaction of sorted-subset datasets indicated incomplete sequencing despite the large sequencing depth.

V was cut back by 3 bases and J by 5 bases, leaving a gap of 4 bases between them. The CDR1 and CDR2 encoded by the germline V gene (reference sequence) are GTSNPN and SVGIG. The CDR3 runs 10 residues from the cysteine to the phenylalanine. The kept DNA is CDR3 alone, 30 bases in frame from the first base. This clone was detected only a few times. Its antigen is unknown. No qualities accompany the bases; no much larger clone lies one base away. Using the deep immunoSEQ assay, multiplex PCR amplified TCR CDR3 regions from genomic DNA. Extracted genomic DNA from each cell subset was spread evenly across all wells of several immunoSEQ 96-well plates, with each plate serving as a replicate. For sorted subsets, each replicate PCR was loaded with about 200 ng genomic DNA, equivalent to 30,000 to 35,000 T cell genomes. The purified libraries were quantified using a Qubit 3.0 fluorometer, sized with a Bioanalyzer 2100, and then quantified again using the KAPA Library Quantification kit. A separate single-read 150-cycle Illumina NextSeq 550 flow cell was used to sequence each immunoSEQ 96-well plate. The original methods were these. Because the immunoSEQ output included only junctional sequences and no quality scores, the filtering could not be the same as the filtering used for full-length reads. To assign V/J genes and CDR3, sequences were annotated against IMGT germline references using PyIR, a Python wrapper for IgBLAST v1.9. Reads were filtered out if the reads had weak V/J assignments (E-value above 1e-6), no CDR3, stop codons, out-of-frame junctions, or ambiguous translated residues. A V3J clonotype was defined by an identical inferred V gene, J gene, and CDR3 amino acid sequence. The percentage overlap between two repertoires was calculated by dividing the number of shared unique clonotypes by the size of the smaller repertoire. Richness of each repertoire was evaluated using RTK rarefaction, the Chao1 estimator, and Recon v2.1 estimates of unobserved clonotypes. Generation probabilities were computed with OLGA for all TCRbeta clonotypes obtained by the gDNA method from a handful of donors. TCRdb retrieved this table from immuneACCESS and kept in-frame rearrangements only. Not all clones are present; in checked studies, unresolved V genes account for under half, and no reason is known for the remainder. V and J calls and clone size are as listed in that table; D and trimming were resolved from the DNA. For this sample there are approximately 1.9 million clones; around 93% appear just once. Of the sample, over 1.5% falls within the top ten clones.

CD8 naive samples consisted of CD45RO-negative cells that were positively selected for CCR7, yielding a CD45RA+CCR7+ population without TemRA cells. The donors were healthy, HIV-negative adults with no recently reported acute infections or vaccinations. All donors were Caucasian adults living in Nashville, Tennessee, USA. Blood was collected by leukapheresis, and PBMCs were isolated by Ficoll-Histopaque density gradient centrifugation and then cryopreserved in liquid nitrogen vapor phase. Analytical flow cytometry was used to check the purity and quantity of every magnetically sorted T cell population. Genomic DNA was isolated from every sorted fraction and measured by UV absorbance on a Nanodrop 2000c.

The sample was naive CD8+ T cells from PBMCs. The cell subset or site label of this sample denotes: CD45RA+CCR7+. The chain couples TRBV30 to TRBJ1-2, with the identity of the D gene unclear. The clonotype originates from a man between 18 and 29 years old in good health. Some clones in this sample may be carry-over from other donors' samples. The DNA sequence follows: TGTGCCTGGAGACAGTATGGCTACACCTTC. Its product reads: CAWRQYGYTF. The entire variable domain, with the stretches around the CDR3 drawn from the reference TRBV30 and TRBJ1-2 proteins, is SQTIHQWPATLVQPVGSPLSLECTVEGTSNPNLYWYRQAAGRGLQLLFYSVGIGQISSEVPQNLSASRPQDRQFILSSKKLLLSDSGFYLCAWRQYGYTFGSGTRLTVV.